This record looks at one TCR beta chain sequence and its context. Per donor, one heparinised blood draw averaged about 116 mL. The CDR3 spans 14 residues. CDR1 MDHEN and CDR2 SYDVKM come from the germline V gene. Between the trimmed V and J ends, which lost 7 bases and 4 bases, there was a span of 14 bases. This specimen comes from a study of beta chain features in type 1 diabetes. TCRB transcripts that were expressed got sequenced, as all of the isolated RNA had been reverse transcribed. Using immunoSEQ multiplex PCR, the repertoire was profiled, and TCRdb retains in-frame clones only, with some absent. The table lists 860,000 or so clones, around a sixth of them singletons.

The V and J genes are TRBV28 and TRBJ2-4; D might be TRBD2 (7 bases). Specimen: naive CD4+ T cells from blood. The receptor's source is a young woman in good health. CDR3 protein: CASTKGGLKNIQYF. CDR3 sequence (DNA): TGTGCCAGCACCAAGGGGGGACTAAAAAACATTCAGTACTTC.